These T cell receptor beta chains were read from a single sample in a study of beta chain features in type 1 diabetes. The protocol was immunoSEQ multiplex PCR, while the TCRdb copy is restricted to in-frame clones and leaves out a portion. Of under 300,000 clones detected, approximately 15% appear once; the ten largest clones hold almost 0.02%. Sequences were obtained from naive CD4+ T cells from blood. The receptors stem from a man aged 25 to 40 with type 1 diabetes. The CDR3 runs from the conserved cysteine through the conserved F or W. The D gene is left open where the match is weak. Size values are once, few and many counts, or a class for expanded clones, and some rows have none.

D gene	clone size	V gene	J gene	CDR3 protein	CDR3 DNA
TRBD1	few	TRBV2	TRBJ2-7	CASRATGSSYEQYF	TGTGCCAGCAGAGCGACAGGGAGCTCCTACGAGCAGTACTTC
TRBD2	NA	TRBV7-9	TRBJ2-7	CASSPRGLAYEQYF	TGTGCCAGCAGCCCGAGGGGACTAGCGTACGAGCAGTACTTC
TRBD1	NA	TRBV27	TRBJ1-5	CASRDRGRGSNQPQHF	TGTGCCAGCCGGGACAGGGGAAGGGGTAGCAATCAGCCCCAGCATTTT
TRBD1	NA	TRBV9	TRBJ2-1	CASSVGPWTGYNEQFF	TGTGCCAGCAGCGTAGGCCCCTGGACAGGCTACAATGAGCAGTTCTTC
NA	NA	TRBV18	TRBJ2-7	CASSPEDTTYEQYF	TGTGCCAGCTCACCTGAGGACACGACTTACGAGCAGTACTTC
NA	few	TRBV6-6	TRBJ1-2	CASTRQSIYGYTF	TGTGCCAGCACACGACAGTCCATCTATGGCTACACCTTC
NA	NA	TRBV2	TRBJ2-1	CASREQAEQFF	TGTGCCAGCAGGGAACAGGCTGAGCAGTTCTTC
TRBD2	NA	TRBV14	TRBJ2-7	CASSPGLAGTYEQYF	TGTGCCAGCAGTCCTGGACTAGCGGGAACCTACGAGCAGTACTTC
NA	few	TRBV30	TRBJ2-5	CAWSRGETQYF	TGTGCCTGGAGTAGGGGAGAGACCCAGTACTTC
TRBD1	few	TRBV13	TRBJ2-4	CASSSGQGGRNIQYF	TGTGCCAGCAGCTCGGGACAGGGGGGGAGAAACATTCAGTACTTC
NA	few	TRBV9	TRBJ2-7	CASSATRSPGEQYF	TGTGCCAGCAGTGCCACTAGAAGTCCGGGGGAGCAGTACTTC
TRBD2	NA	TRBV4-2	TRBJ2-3	CASSQGGGGGVLGTQYF	TGTGCCAGCAGCCAAGGAGGTGGCGGGGGGGTCCTGGGTACGCAGTATTTT
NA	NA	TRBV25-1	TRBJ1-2	CASSDPGQPYGYTF	TGTGCCAGCAGTGATCCGGGACAACCCTATGGCTACACCTTC
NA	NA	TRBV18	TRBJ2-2	CASSPGLINTGELFF	TGTGCCAGCTCACCCGGACTCATAAACACCGGGGAGCTGTTTTTT
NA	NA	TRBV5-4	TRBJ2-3	CASSLDSMTDTQYF	TGTGCCAGCAGCTTGGACAGTATGACAGATACGCAGTATTTT
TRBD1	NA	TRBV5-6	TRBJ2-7	CASSLGQGLYEQYF	TGTGCCAGCAGCTTGGGACAGGGTCTCTACGAGCAGTACTTC
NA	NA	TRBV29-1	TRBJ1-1	CSARHANTEAFF	TGCAGCGCCCGACATGCGAACACTGAAGCTTTCTTT
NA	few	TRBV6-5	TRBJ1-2	CASSYSSAINYGYTF	TGTGCCAGCAGTTACTCGAGCGCCATTAACTATGGCTACACCTTC
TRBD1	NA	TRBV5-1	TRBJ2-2	CASSLSTGQGAGELFF	TGCGCCAGCAGCTTGTCTACTGGACAGGGGGCCGGGGAGCTGTTTTTT